This T cell receptor (beta chain) was observed in a study of shared clonotypes between healthy human individuals. Terminally differentiated effector memory CD45RA+ cells were excluded by CCR7 positive selection of CD45RO-negative cells. General study results and limits: Naive CD4 clonotypes overlapped across a few donors at about 5.3%. Although depth was large, rarefaction showed that sequencing of the sorted subsets was incomplete. Naive subsets, compared against memory subsets, generally had larger estimated richness values. Since donors were few, the genetic and exposure-history diversity represented was limited.

To note about this clone: The antigen is undetermined.

The method was immunoSEQ multiplex PCR; TCRdb's version includes in-frame clones alone and lacks a portion of them. The repertoire holds around 2,100,000 clones, with roughly 94% as singletons. After removal of 4 bases from V and 6 bases from J, the junction contained 5 bases not matched to a gene. The V gene's germline CDR1 is SGDLS and CDR2 YYNGEE. The CDR3 has 15 residues. The rearrangement uses TRBV9 and TRBJ2-2; 11 nucleotides match TRBD2. The sequencing sample was made of naive CD8+ T cells sorted from blood. The sequence derives from a man between 18 and 35 years old in good health. The CDR3 here is CASSISGGAAGELFF. For the CDR3, the DNA is TGTGCCAGCAGCATTAGCGGGGGGGCCGCCGGGGAGCTGTTTTTT.